Here is one T cell receptor (beta chain) with its context. Its antigen has not been determined. Qualities for individual bases were not recorded, and no much larger clone is one base off. This sample is drawn from a study of cytomegalovirus exposure and HLA in healthy donors (dated by TCRdb to 2017 to 2019). Background for the entire study: According to an earlier analysis of several hundred of the donors, 150 million to 200 million T cells yielded 120 million or so unique TCR beta sequences and 250 to 350 Gb of sequence data. The study used immunosequencing to profile the T cell repertoires of approximately 650 subjects and linked those repertoires to cytomegalovirus serostatus. To predict cytomegalovirus infection status, the study brought together high-throughput TCR immunosequencing, statistical association of individual TCRs with disease status, and machine learning. Donor age, sex, ethnicity and CMV serostatus were collected together with the repertoire data. In the later analysis, no new phenotypic data were used to find candidate immune exposures; instead, reliance was placed on TCR beta sequences and their occurrence across donors. Both class I and class II loci were covered by HLA typing, at four-digit resolution. All discovery cohort repertoires had been generated on a single sequencing platform. Across 300 to 400 genotyped donors of the cohort, an average of about 240,000 unique TCR beta nucleotide sequences per donor were sequenced, and approximately 17% of those sequences were non-productive. Roughly 5 DR-DQ haplotypes were treated as single units for association and clustering because of strong linkage in the cohort. Genome-wide SNP genotypes for about 65% of the 666 donors were used in a later genetic analysis, which treated that subset as a discovery cohort. In a later analysis, previously published TCR beta repertoires from roughly 710 donors were re-analyzed and high-resolution HLA genotyping was added so that TCR occurrence patterns could be studied. To decide whether each TCR beta V gene segment behaved as functional or pseudogenic, an earlier analysis of some 600 of the donors relied on high-throughput TCR beta sequencing. Along with the 666-subject first cohort, a separate validation cohort of around 110 different subjects was used. Of the roughly 400 genotyped donors, approximately 83% fell in the genetic ancestry cluster associated with self-reported Caucasian donors. Roughly 300 gigabases of sequencing data and roughly 90 million unique TCR sequences were included in an early release covering under 650 HLA-typed donors. Typing coverage differed by locus: A, B, C, DRB1 and DQB1 were typed in roughly 620-640 donors, DQA1 in around 500, DPA1 in some 610, and DPB1 in just under 490. The aim of the study was to test whether cataloging public T cell receptors could identify signatures of past pathogen exposure.

General study outcomes and caveats: The sequencing pipeline was judged likely to have produced a cluster of highly shared sequence variants as a technical artifact. The classifier was reported to diagnose cytomegalovirus status with high specificity and sensitivity in both the original and validation cohorts. Linkage disequilibrium might explain the correlated functional status among segregating V segments, but an unknown experimental factor could not be excluded. Strong co-occurrence of HLA alleles, especially DR and DQ, made assigning TCR associations to individual alleles difficult. Because counts were too low, approximately 15 rarely observed V segments, including chromosome 9 orphons, were excluded from the earlier analysis of 587 of the donors. Broadly in line with IMGT annotations, most TCR beta V segments showed up in productive rearrangements about 87% or about 30% of the time in an earlier analysis of several hundred of the donors. In a later analysis, HLA-associated TCR beta chains showed more clonal expansion and lower generation probabilities than non-associated chains that were equally common. A further reported finding was that TCR beta sequences accurately predicted the HLA-A and HLA-B alleles for most subjects in the first cohort. Sequencing depth was assumed to be roughly uniform across donors in the presence/absence analyses, though that assumption may not hold. CMV serostatus was the only immune exposure information available for the cohort. The 87-base-pair reads could not distinguish some IMGT-functional V segments, including TRBV6-2 and TRBV6-3, so those segments were excluded. In a later analysis, the rate of TCR association differed among HLA loci, with DRB1 alleles having the most associated TCRs and HLA-C alleles having the fewest. A few of the identified cytomegalovirus-associated TCR beta chains were confirmed in vitro to be specific for cytomegalovirus antigens. In a later analysis, more than 15,000 TCR beta sequences were associated with specific HLA alleles at a false discovery rate of 0.05. In a later genetic analysis, a missense DCLRE1C variant was associated with V-gene and J-gene trimming of TCR beta chains, and the association was replicated in an independent cohort. Only TCR beta chains were sequenced in this cohort, and the absence of alpha or paired-chain data limited detectable features. In a later genetic analysis, fewer N-insertions in productive TCRs were reported among donors in an Asian-associated ancestry cluster than the 666-donor mean. While some public TCRs were present in many individuals, most TCR sequences turned up only very rarely across donors. According to a later analysis, most CMV-associated TCR beta chains appeared to be HLA-restricted, and the HLA associations seemed to be driven largely by CMV exposure. It was suggested by the authors that the approach could potentially be generalized to other disease states and immunological phenotypes. A later analysis reported that several top co-occurrence clusters appeared linked to parvovirus B19, influenza, CMV and Epstein-Barr virus. The study listed 150 to 200 TCR beta chains as associated with cytomegalovirus. Because HLA typing was missing for some donors at each locus, association tests included only the typed subset.

Library preparation was by the immunoSEQ multiplex PCR assay. For the multiplex PCR, a mixture combining 60 forward primers for TCR Vbeta segments and 13 reverse primers for TCR Jbeta segments was used. A multiplex PCR assay on genomic DNA amplified the CDR3 region of rearranged TCR beta genes. The Illumina HiSeq System was used to sequence the amplified TCR beta libraries as 87-base-pair reads. The study's processing was this. A later analysis counted about 76 million unique TCR beta chains across the 670 or so repertoires, and some 11 million of these chains were shared by at least two donors. Raw reads were error-corrected and collapsed into unique sequences by a nearest-neighbor algorithm in which closely related sequences were merged to remove PCR and sequencing errors. V, D and J gene segments were assigned by aligning CDR3 sequences to IMGT reference sequences. For a sequence to be retained, at least a six-nucleotide match to both a V gene segment and a J gene segment was required. A rearrangement was called productive if the CDR3 had no stop codons and remained in frame with V and J, and every other rearrangement was called non-productive. Following IMGT convention, CDR3 was defined as the stretch from the second conserved V-encoded cysteine to the conserved J-encoded phenylalanine. Sequences without an unambiguous match to a single V gene segment were excluded from the earlier analysis of about 600 of the donors. In an earlier analysis of some 590 of the donors, a V segment was called functional when productive rearrangements were above 56.7%, and segregating when the standard deviation between donors exceeded 5%. A statistical classification framework was built for diagnosing cytomegalovirus status from the catalog of TCR beta chain sequences. In a later analysis, TCR nucleotide sequences were compared against IMGT/GENE-DB human TR gene sequences so that V and J genes could be assigned. In a later analysis, CDR3 sequences and most-parsimonious VDJ recombination scenarios were assigned using the TCRdist pipeline. In a later analysis, each TCR beta chain was defined by its CDR3 amino acid sequence together with its V-gene family, and reads without a unique V-gene family were excluded. In a later analysis, 450 to 600 highly shared, low-generation-probability nucleotide sequences were removed to address suspected cross-contamination and a sequencing artifact. For each public chain, a later analysis derived a clonal expansion index from normalized ranks of inferred template counts within each repertoire. In a later analysis, generation probabilities were computed with a VDJ recombination model fitted to out-of-frame rearrangements, and the resulting probabilities were checked against IGoR. Hypergeometric tests were used in a later analysis to score TCR-TCR, TCR-HLA and TCR-CMV co-occurrence, with a repertoire-size bias correction applied to the TCR pairs. In a later analysis, false discovery rates were estimated by permuting HLA or CMV assignments 20 times. In a later analysis, co-occurring TCRs were grouped using DBSCAN, and TCRdist sequence similarity was added for clustering within HLA-allele-positive subsets. For co-occurrence clustering, repertoires with fewer than 30,000 or more than 120,000 public chains were excluded, along with five repertoires with anomalous nucleotide sharing. The clones in this table, taken by TCRdb from immuneACCESS, are in-frame only. Not every clone is retained; where verified, under half of the shortfall comes from an unresolved V gene, and the cause of the rest is unknown. From that table come the V and J calls and clone size; the DNA was used to work out D and trimming. This sample gives about 55,000 clones in total; 80% to 85% of them show up just once. The top ten clones comprise more than 1.5% of the sample.

V is shortened by 5 bases, J by 7 bases, and the region joining them spans 8 bases. From the germline V gene, CDR1 is MNHEY and CDR2 is SVGAGI. Measured from the cysteine to the phenylalanine, the CDR3 is 11 residues long. Only the CDR3 DNA stays, 33 bases, in frame from base 1. In total, just over 650 healthy bone marrow donors made up the cohort. At the time of sampling, all cohort members were nominally healthy, though unrecorded immune exposures were likely present. The donor tested CMV seronegative and was one of the 352 seronegative cohort members. Each donor provided a peripheral blood sample, and peripheral blood mononuclear cells were used for TCR beta sequencing. The Qiagen DNeasy Blood Extraction Kit was used to extract genomic DNA from the blood cell samples.

The source material was PBMCs. The chain is made from TRBV6-5 and TRBJ1-2; there is no confident call for the D gene. The receptor was isolated from a man aged 25-45 years in good health and CMV-seronegative. The nucleotide sequence is TGTGCCAGCAGTAACAGCGGTGGCTACACCTTC. It specifies CASSNSGGYTF.